One sample yielded the 30 T cell receptor beta chains listed below, sequenced in a study of identical twins. TCRdb called the 5' RACE reads again in MiXCR, with one record for every CDR3 protein. The table shows approximately 500,000 distinct CDR3 sequences, with 20% to 30% occurring only once. These data were also reused for a study on T cells expressing NK-cell markers.

The specimen sequenced was CD4+ T cells sorted from blood. The receptors here all came from a woman younger than 35 in good health.

CDR3 loop: CATSARGVGNTGELFF. CDR3 nucleotide sequence: TGTGCCACCAGTGCTCGGGGGGTCGGGAACACCGGGGAGCTGTTTTTT. The chain joins TRBV24-1 to TRBJ2-2; 7 bases agree with TRBD2. CDR1 and CDR2 (germline): KGHDR, SFDVKD. The CDR3 runs to 16 residues. V gave up 5 bases and J gave up 1 base; unmatched junction bases: 6.

The V and J genes are TRBV29-1 and TRBJ1-1; 9 bases are shared with TRBD1. The J segment lost 2 bases and the V segment lost 5 bases, leaving 3 bases of the junction unmatched. Looked up from germline, CDR1 is SQVTM and CDR2 is ANQGSEA. This CDR3 contains 13 residues. CDR3 loop: CSVRDRVNTEAFF. CDR3 DNA: TGCAGCGTTAGGGACAGGGTAAACACTGAAGCTTTCTTT.

The sample holds a few counts of this clonotype. The chain combines TRBV12-3 or TRBV12-4 with TRBJ2-7, with D maybe TRBD1 (6 bases). V lost 0 bases to trimming and J lost 6 bases, with 9 bases between them. The CDR3 extends over 13 amino acids. The CDR3 region has the DNA TGTGCCAGCAGTTTAGCGTCAGGGGTCGAGCAGTACTTC. The encoded protein is CASSLASGVEQYF.

This clonotype appeared a few times. CDR3 protein: CASTPNLAISTDTQYF. The CDR3 DNA reads as TGTGCCAGTACCCCCAATCTAGCGATTAGCACAGATACGCAGTATTTT. The chain couples TRBV19 to TRBJ2-3; a weak D match, TRBD2 (6 bases). Trimming cost V 7 bases and J 0 bases, with 17 bases left between them. Germline CDR1 and CDR2: LNHDA and SQIVND (reference sequence). The CDR3 has 16 residues.

The rearrangement joins TRBV10-3 to TRBJ2-5; 8 bases line up with TRBD2. This CDR3 contains 11 residues. Germline CDR1 ENHRY, CDR2 SYGVKD. V was clipped by 10 bases and J by 4 bases; unmatched bases: 2. This CDR3 is CATGLAETQYF. In nucleotides, the CDR3 is TGTGCCACCGGACTAGCAGAGACCCAGTACTTC.

This clonotype was detected only a few times. This sequence joins TRBV4-3 and TRBJ2-1; TRBD2 agrees at 10 bases. V was pared by 0 bases and J by 9 bases, with 2 bases of the junction left unmatched. Looked up from germline, CDR1 is LGHNA and CDR2 is YSLEER. The CDR3 is 14 amino acids. CDR3 sequence (DNA): TGCGCCAGCAGCCAAGAGCTAGCGGGAGCTGAGCAGTTCTTC. Translated: CASSQELAGAEQFF.

This clonotype was seen a few times. The chain joins TRBV5-1 to TRBJ2-5; 9 bases align to TRBD2. Germline V gene lookup returns CDR1 SGHRS and CDR2 YFSETQ. Trimming took 5 bases from V and 4 from J; bases not matched to a gene: 6. CDR3 size: 14 residues. The CDR3 loop is CASRLSSGGETQYF. Written as DNA, the CDR3 is TGCGCCAGCAGACTCAGTAGCGGGGGAGAGACCCAGTACTTC.

The chain employs TRBV20-1 and TRBJ1-1; D is unclear. CDR1 and CDR2 from the germline V gene are DFQATT and SNEGSKA (reference sequence). Deletions cut 5 bases from V and 5 bases from J, with 6 bases between. This CDR3 has 10 residues. The CDR3 protein is CSAYRTEAFF. The DNA for the CDR3 is TGCAGTGCTTACCGGACTGAAGCTTTCTTT.

This clonotype was seen more than once but under ten times. The chain is built from TRBV13 and TRBJ2-6, with TRBD2 matching over 8 bases. Germline assignment: CDR1 PRHDT and CDR2 FYEKMQ (reference sequence). Losses at the gene ends were 5 bases for V and 1 base for J; bases not matched to a gene: 13. The CDR3 covers 19 residues. Here the CDR3 DNA reads TGTGCCAGCAGCCCACCCGCTAGGACTAGCTTTTCTGGGGCCAACGTCCTGACTTTC. Its translation: CASSPPARTSFSGANVLTF. Supplemented by reference TRBV13 and TRBJ2-6, the full variable domain reads AAGVIQSPRHLIKEKRETATLKCYPIPRHDTVYWYQQGPGQDPQFLISFYEKMQSDKGSIPDRFSAQQFSDYHSELNMSSLELGDSALYFCASSPPARTSFSGANVLTFGAGSRLTVL.

This clonotype was counted only a few times. This CDR3 reads CASSYSGGGTEAFF. In DNA form, the CDR3 reads TGTGCCAGCAGTTACTCGGGGGGAGGCACTGAAGCTTTCTTT. This rearrangement joins TRBV6-5 to TRBJ1-1, with D maybe TRBD1 (5 bases). This CDR3 is built from 14 residues. Looked up from germline, CDR1 is MNHEY and CDR2 is SVGAGI. With 0 bases removed from V and 4 bases from J, the gap between germline ends came to 9 bases.

The sample holds a few counts of this clonotype. V gene TRBV12-3 or TRBV12-4 combines with J gene TRBJ2-7, with TRBD2 as a possible D gene (5 bases). CDR3 length equals 14 residues. The germline V and J ends were trimmed by 6 bases and 2 bases, with 14 bases remaining between them. The CDR3 is CASSSSGLTYEQYF. The CDR3, as DNA: TGTGCCAGCAGCTCGAGCGGATTAACCTACGAGCAGTACTTC.

The chain joins TRBV3-1 to TRBJ2-5; 10 bases align to TRBD1. The germline CDR1 and CDR2 sequences are LGHDT and YNNKEL (reference sequence). CDR3 length: 14 residues. V trimming: 5 bases; J trimming: 4 bases; junction bases outside the gene matches: 4. The CDR3 DNA is TGTGCCAGCAGCAGGAGGACAGGGGGAGAGACCCAGTACTTC. Amino acids: CASSRRTGGETQYF.

The CDR3 DNA sequence: TGTGCCAGCAGTCCCGAGGGGGCTGGAAACACCATATATTTT. Amino acid sequence: CASSPEGAGNTIYF. The gene calls are TRBV6-1 and TRBJ1-3; maybe TRBD1 (6 bases). The CDR3 covers 14 residues. Trimming shortened V by 5 bases and J by 2 bases, and 10 bases separated the two germline ends. The germline gives CDR1 MNHNS, CDR2 SASEGT.

The chain carries TRBV10-3 and TRBJ2-3; TRBD1 might be the D (5 bases). The CDR3 extends over 15 amino acids. V was trimmed by 3 bases and J by 0 bases, leaving 10 bases between them. Germline CDR1 ENHRY, CDR2 SYGVKD. CDR3 bases: TGTGCCATCAGTGAAGCGACAGAGAGCACAGATACGCAGTATTTT. It yields the protein CAISEATESTDTQYF.

This clonotype has only a few counts. In nucleotides, the CDR3 is TGTGCCTCGCTGCTGGCACGGCTCACTGAAGCTTTCTTT. Amino acid sequence: CASLLARLTEAFF. The chain couples TRBV21-1 to TRBJ1-1. TRBV21-1 is termed a pseudogene. The CDR3 spans 13 residues.

This chain uses TRBV5-1 with TRBJ2-5, with no clear D. The CDR3 runs to 11 residues. Germline assignment: CDR1 SGHRS and CDR2 YFSETQ. V was shortened by 4 bases and J by 5 bases, with 6 bases between the two germline ends. In DNA form, the CDR3 reads TGCGCCAGCAGCATGTCGGAGACCCAGTACTTC. Encoded protein: CASSMSETQYF. Complete variable domain (other parts from reference TRBV5-1 and TRBJ2-5): KAGVTQTPRYLIKTRGQQVTLSCSPISGHRSVSWYQQTPGQGLQFLFEYFSETQRNKGNFPGRFSGRQFSNSRSEMNVSTLELGDSALYLCASSMSETQYFGPGTRLLVL.

CDR3 sequence (DNA): TGCAGTGCCCGCAGGGGCTTAGGAGTGTGGTCACCCCTCCACTTT. Translating it yields CSARRGLGVWSPLHF. This chain joins TRBV20-1 and TRBJ1-6; perhaps TRBD1 as D (6 bases). The CDR3 is 15 residues long. CDR1 and CDR2 from the germline V gene are DFQATT and SNEGSKA (reference sequence). The V gene lost 6 bases and the J gene lost 10 bases, with 22 bases spanning the gap.

The rearrangement uses TRBV11-2 and TRBJ2-7; possible D gene TRBD1, 6 bases. V was cut by 2 bases and J by 1 base, with 24 bases left in between. The V gene's germline CDR1 is SGHAT and CDR2 FQNNGV. This CDR3 has 19 amino acids. The CDR3 DNA reads as TGTGCCAGCAGCTTAAATTCAGGACAGACCTCTCATTTTTCCTACGAGCAGTACTTC. This encodes CASSLNSGQTSHFSYEQYF.

This clonotype was seen a few times. The chain couples TRBV5-1 to TRBJ1-1; D is uncertain. Germline CDR1 SGHRS, CDR2 YFSETQ. This CDR3 has 15 residues. V was cut by 1 base and J by 1 base, with 11 bases left in between. This chain's CDR3 is CASSLIGRPNTEAFF. The CDR3 bases are TGCGCCAGCAGCTTGATCGGGCGGCCGAACACTGAAGCTTTCTTT.

This clonotype was detected only a few times. This CDR3 is CASRFLPMAEQFF. DNA for the CDR3: TGTGCCAGCAGATTCCTTCCCATGGCTGAGCAGTTCTTC. V gene TRBV6-2 or TRBV6-3 combines with J gene TRBJ2-1; D gene ambiguous. V dropped 6 bases and J dropped 9 bases, with 15 bases sitting between them. This CDR3 has 13 residues. Germline V gene data show CDR1 as MNHEY and CDR2 as SVGEGT.

This clonotype was counted only a few times. The rearrangement links TRBV24-1 to TRBJ2-3; D call uncertain. Trimming removed 4 bases at V and 8 bases at J, with 15 bases between. The germline gives CDR1 KGHDR, CDR2 SFDVKD. The CDR3 length is 14 residues. CDR3: CATSDGRRPGTQYF. Written as DNA, the CDR3 is TGTGCCACCAGTGACGGACGGCGTCCGGGTACGCAGTATTTT.

In its sample, this clonotype was seen a few times. The chain joins TRBV6-1 to TRBJ1-2; D not certain. The ends were cut back, 8 bases at V and 6 bases at J, with 19 bases in the middle. The CDR3 consists of 14 residues. Germline CDR1 reads MNHNS; CDR2 reads SASEGT. CDR3 bases: TGTGCCAGCGGCGAGAGGGCTTCTTTTAATGGCTACACCTTC. Amino acid sequence: CASGERASFNGYTF.

The CDR3 region is CASNYSGRAYEQYF. For the CDR3, the DNA is TGTGCCAGCAATTATAGCGGGAGAGCCTACGAGCAGTACTTC. The rearrangement uses TRBV6-5 and TRBJ2-7; 9 bases align to TRBD2. The germline CDR1 and CDR2 sequences are MNHEY and SVGAGI. The CDR3 loop spans 14 amino acids. V trimming: 7 bases; J trimming: 2 bases; junction bases outside the gene matches: 6.

This clonotype came up a few times. This chain links TRBV5-1 with TRBJ1-4; TRBD1 agrees at 7 bases. Germline CDR1 is SGHRS and CDR2 is YFSETQ. Trimming took 4 bases from V and 5 from J; bases not matched to a gene: 5. This CDR3 contains 14 residues. DNA of the CDR3: TGCGCCAGCAGCGAGGGACAGCAGAATGAAAAACTGTTTTTT. It specifies CASSEGQQNEKLFF.

Only a few counts were recorded for this clonotype. This chain links TRBV7-8 with TRBJ2-3, with a possible D match to TRBD2 (5 bases). The CDR3 spans 11 residues. CDR1 SGHVS and CDR2 FQNEAQ come from the germline V gene. The CDR3 protein is CSSTGTDTQYF. The CDR3 nucleotides are TGTTCCTCGACGGGAACAGATACGCAGTATTTT.

V gene TRBV12-3 or TRBV12-4 combines with J gene TRBJ2-4; 7 bases line up with TRBD2. This CDR3 has 13 amino acids. J gave up 7 bases and V 8 bases, and 8 bases lay outside the gene matches. CDR3 amino acids: CASRALGGNIQYF. CDR3 in DNA: TGTGCCAGCCGCGCCTTGGGGGGGAACATTCAGTACTTC.

This rearrangement joins TRBV20-1 to TRBJ1-1; TRBD1 aligns across 10 bases. The CDR3 totals 14 residues. Germline V gene lookup returns CDR1 DFQATT and CDR2 SNEGSKA (reference sequence). V lost 0 bases to trimming and J lost 5 bases; unmatched junction nucleotides: 3. In DNA form, the CDR3 reads TGCAGTGCTAGAGAAGACAGGGGGCATACTGAAGCTTTCTTT. Translated: CSAREDRGHTEAFF.

Only a few counts were recorded for this clonotype. The gene calls are TRBV5-6 and TRBJ2-5; D remains ambiguous. Deletions cut 0 bases from V and 1 base from J, with 7 bases between. Germline assignment: CDR1 SGHDT and CDR2 YYEEEE. The CDR3 is made up of 14 amino acids. The CDR3 sequence is CASSLVSAQETQYF. The CDR3 DNA follows: TGTGCCAGCAGCTTGGTATCGGCCCAAGAGACCCAGTACTTC. The complete variable domain, with remaining parts taken from reference TRBV5-6 and TRBJ2-5, reads DAGVTQSPTHLIKTRGQQVTLRCSPKSGHDTVSWYQQALGQGPQFIFQYYEEEERQRGNFPDRFSGHQFPNYSSELNVNALLLGDSALYLCASSLVSAQETQYFGPGTRLLVL.

The V gene is TRBV14, the J gene TRBJ1-2; D unresolved. The CDR3 consists of 14 residues. The V and J ends lost 2 bases and 0 bases respectively, with 7 bases between them. Germline V gives CDR1 SGHDN, CDR2 FVKESK. CDR3 coding DNA: TGTGCCAGCAGCCAATCCCGCGCTAACTATGGCTACACCTTC. Its translation is CASSQSRANYGYTF.

This chain links TRBV11-3 with TRBJ2-7; 8 bases agree with TRBD2. From germline, CDR1 is SGHNT and CDR2 YENEEA. The CDR3 is made up of 13 amino acids. With 3 bases clipped from V and 5 bases from J, the junction kept 3 bases outside the gene matches. The CDR3 loop is CASSFSGGDEQYF. The DNA of the CDR3 is TGTGCCAGCAGCTTTTCGGGGGGGGACGAGCAGTACTTC.